A selection of T cell receptor beta chains follows, all from one sample in a study of blood T cell repertoires in COVID-19. Libraries were prepared by immunoSEQ multiplex PCR; TCRdb keeps only in-frame clonotypes and omits some of them. The sample has approximately 160,000 clones; around 84% are singletons. Sequencing was performed on peripheral blood. These receptors originate from a woman in her sixties with COVID-19, enrolled during active disease. CDR3s include the opening cysteine and the closing phenylalanine or tryptophan. D genes are given only for firm matches. A clone size is listed for some rows: how often the clone was seen (once, few, many), or a class if it is expanded.

d_gene	j_gene	v_gene	abundance	CDR3aa	CDR3nt
TRBD2	TRBJ2-7	TRBV11-1	-	CASSLVGTSGRSEQYF	TGTGCCAGCAGCTTAGTAGGGACTAGCGGGAGAAGCGAGCAGTACTTC
TRBD1	TRBJ1-5	TRBV19	-	CASASGGRGQPQHF	TGTGCCAGCGCCTCAGGGGGCAGGGGGCAGCCCCAGCATTTT
-	TRBJ1-2	TRBV3-1/TRBV3-2	-	CASSQSFRVVSGYTF	TGTGCCAGCAGCCAATCTTTCAGGGTTGTGTCTGGCTACACCTTC
TRBD1	TRBJ1-1	TRBV18	-	CASSPIGTVNTEAFF	TGTGCCAGCTCACCTATTGGGACAGTGAACACTGAAGCTTTCTTT
-	TRBJ1-1	TRBV7-3	-	CASSLFGQEAFF	TGTGCCAGCAGCTTATTCGGACAAGAAGCTTTCTTT
TRBD1	TRBJ2-2	TRBV7-8	-	CASSVPGVRTGGSRDTGELFF	TGTGCCAGCAGCGTACCTGGAGTCCGGACAGGGGGCTCCAGGGACACCGGGGAGCTGTTTTTT
TRBD1	TRBJ2-1	TRBV11-3	-	CASSLDIQGAVEQFF	TGTGCCAGCAGCTTAGATATCCAGGGGGCGGTTGAGCAGTTCTTC
-	TRBJ1-5	TRBV12-5	-	CASGELQWEPQHF	TGTGCTAGTGGGGAATTACAGTGGGAGCCCCAGCATTTT
TRBD1	TRBJ1-1	TRBV29-1	-	CSVVDRVTEAFF	TGCAGCGTTGTGGACAGGGTCACTGAAGCTTTCTTT
TRBD1	TRBJ1-2	TRBV28	-	CASSSGGARYGYTF	TGTGCCAGCAGTTCAGGGGGCGCACGGTATGGCTACACCTTC
-	TRBJ1-1	TRBV7-6	once	CASSLSTGWNTEAFF	TGTGCCAGCAGCCTTAGCACCGGGTGGAACACTGAAGCTTTCTTT
TRBD2	TRBJ2-1	TRBV20-1	-	CSASLAASGRGGNEQFF	TGCAGTGCTAGTCTAGCGGCTAGCGGGAGAGGTGGTAATGAGCAGTTCTTC
-	TRBJ2-3	TRBV2	-	CASSIIDTQYF	TGTGCCAGCAGTATCATCGATACGCAGTATTTT
TRBD1	TRBJ1-1	TRBV10-2	once	CASSGGQGASGTEAFF	TGCGCCAGCAGTGGGGGACAGGGGGCTAGTGGAACTGAAGCTTTCTTT
-	TRBJ1-1	TRBV2	-	CASRSGTLNTEAFF	TGTGCCAGCAGGTCCGGGACATTGAACACTGAAGCTTTCTTT
-	TRBJ2-3	TRBV5-6	-	CASSQRADTQYF	TGTGCCAGCAGCCAGCGAGCAGATACGCAGTATTTT
-	TRBJ2-3	TRBV7-3	few	CASSPRGSTDTQYF	TGTGCCAGCAGCCCTCGGGGGTCCACAGATACGCAGTATTTT
-	TRBJ1-1	TRBV19	-	CASSMGTRGFF	TGTGCCAGTAGTATGGGGACTCGGGGTTTCTTT
-	TRBJ2-2	TRBV5-1	-	CASSPTSGATNTGELFF	TGCGCCAGCAGCCCAACCTCAGGGGCCACGAACACCGGGGAGCTGTTTTTT
-	TRBJ1-4	TRBV4-1	-	CASSQEDPGSRAGEKLFF	TGCGCCAGCAGCCAAGAGGACCCAGGGTCTCGAGCAGGTGAAAAACTGTTTTTT
TRBD1	TRBJ1-1	TRBV5-1	-	CASSLKNLQGDTEAFF	TGCGCCAGCAGCTTGAAAAATCTTCAGGGGGACACTGAAGCTTTCTTT
-	TRBJ1-1	TRBV5-1	once	CASSLEVSGRLMNTEAFF	TGCGCCAGCAGCTTGGAAGTCTCCGGCAGACTGATGAACACTGAAGCTTTCTTT
-	TRBJ2-4	TRBV5-1	-	CASSSSGSTAVQYF	TGCGCCAGCAGCTCCTCGGGATCCACCGCCGTTCAGTACTTC
TRBD2	TRBJ2-7	TRBV5-1	-	CASSATSGSYEQYF	TGCGCCAGCAGCGCGACTAGCGGGTCCTACGAGCAGTACTTC
-	TRBJ2-3	TRBV6-2/TRBV6-3	-	CASSLTFPSTDTQYF	TGTGCCAGCAGCTTGACTTTCCCTAGCACAGATACGCAGTATTTT
-	TRBJ2-7	TRBV3-1/TRBV3-2	-	CASSPTGQRSSYEQYF	TGTGCCAGCAGCCCGACAGGCCAGCGGAGCTCCTACGAGCAGTACTTC
TRBD1	TRBJ2-1	TRBV7-2	-	CASSAATGQGNNEQFF	TGTGCCAGCAGCGCCGCTACGGGACAGGGAAACAATGAGCAGTTCTTC
TRBD1	TRBJ2-7	TRBV5-4	-	CASSLAGTGTYEQYF	TGTGCCAGCAGCTTGGCGGGGACAGGCACCTACGAGCAGTACTTC
TRBD2	TRBJ2-3	TRBV7-6	-	CASSLLSGVNTDTQYF	TGTGCCAGCAGCTTACTTAGCGGGGTGAACACAGATACGCAGTATTTT
TRBD1	TRBJ1-1	TRBV29-1	once	CSAADRGRTEAFF	TGCAGCGCAGCTGACAGGGGGCGGACTGAAGCTTTCTTT
-	TRBJ2-2	TRBV18	-	CASSPGLLDTGELFF	TGTGCCAGCTCACCAGGGCTCTTAGACACCGGGGAGCTGTTTTTT